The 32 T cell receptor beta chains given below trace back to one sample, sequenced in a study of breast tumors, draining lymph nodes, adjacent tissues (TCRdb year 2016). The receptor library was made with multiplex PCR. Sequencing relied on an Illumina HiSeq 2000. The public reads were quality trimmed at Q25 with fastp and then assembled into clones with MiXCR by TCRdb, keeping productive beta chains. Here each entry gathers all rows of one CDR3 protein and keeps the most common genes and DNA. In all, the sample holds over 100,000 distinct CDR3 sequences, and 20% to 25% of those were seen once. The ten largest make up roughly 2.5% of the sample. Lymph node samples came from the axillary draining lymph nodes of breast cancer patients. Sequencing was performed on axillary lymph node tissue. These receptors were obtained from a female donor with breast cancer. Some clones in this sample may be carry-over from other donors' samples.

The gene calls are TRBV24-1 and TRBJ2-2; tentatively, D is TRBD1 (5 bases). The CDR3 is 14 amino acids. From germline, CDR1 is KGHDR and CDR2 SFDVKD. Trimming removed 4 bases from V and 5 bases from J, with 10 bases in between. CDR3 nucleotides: TGTGCCACCAGTGAGCTAACAGGAACCGGGGAGCTGTTTTTT. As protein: CATSELTGTGELFF.

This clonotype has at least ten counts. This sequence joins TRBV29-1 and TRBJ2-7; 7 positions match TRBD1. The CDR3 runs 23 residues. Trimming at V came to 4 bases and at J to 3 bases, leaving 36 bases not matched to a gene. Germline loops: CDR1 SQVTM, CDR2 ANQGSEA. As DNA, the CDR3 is TGCAGCGTTGGCCCCACACACACCTTAATGGGACAGAACCCAAAACCCAGAGACTACGAGCAGTACTTC. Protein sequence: CSVGPTHTLMGQNPKPRDYEQYF.

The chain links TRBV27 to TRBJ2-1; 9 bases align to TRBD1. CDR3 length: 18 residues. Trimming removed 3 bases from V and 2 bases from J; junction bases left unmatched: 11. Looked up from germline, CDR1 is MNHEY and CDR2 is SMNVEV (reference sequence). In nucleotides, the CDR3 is TGTGCCAGCAGTTTGTCCTACAGGGGGCGACCAGCCTACAATGAGCAGTTCTTC. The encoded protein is CASSLSYRGRPAYNEQFF.

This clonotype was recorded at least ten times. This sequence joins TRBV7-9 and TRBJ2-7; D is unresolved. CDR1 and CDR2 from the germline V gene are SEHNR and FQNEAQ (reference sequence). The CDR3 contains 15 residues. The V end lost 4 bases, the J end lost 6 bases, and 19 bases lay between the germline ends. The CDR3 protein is CASSSDNGPVGEQYF. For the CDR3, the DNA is TGTGCCAGCAGCTCAGACAACGGCCCAGTGGGCGAGCAGTACTTC.

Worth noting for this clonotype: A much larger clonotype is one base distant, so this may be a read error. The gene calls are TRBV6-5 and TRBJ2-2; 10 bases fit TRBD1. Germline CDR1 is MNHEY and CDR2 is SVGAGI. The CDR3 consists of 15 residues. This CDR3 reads CASLGRTGGLGELLF. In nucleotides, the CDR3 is TGTGCCAGCCTAGGCCGGACAGGGGGTCTCGGGGAGCTGCTTTTT.

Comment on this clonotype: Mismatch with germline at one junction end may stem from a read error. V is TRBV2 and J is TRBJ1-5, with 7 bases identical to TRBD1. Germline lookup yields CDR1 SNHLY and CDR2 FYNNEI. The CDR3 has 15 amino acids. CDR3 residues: CASSGQGLSDQPQHF. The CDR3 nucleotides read TGTGCCAGCAGTGGACAGGGTCTTAGCGATCAGCCCCAGCATTTT.

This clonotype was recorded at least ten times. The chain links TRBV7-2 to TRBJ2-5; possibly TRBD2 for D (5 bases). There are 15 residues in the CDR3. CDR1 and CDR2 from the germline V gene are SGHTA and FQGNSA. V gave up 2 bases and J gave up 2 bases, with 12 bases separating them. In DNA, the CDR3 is TGTGCCAGCAGCTTAACCCCACTAGGGCAAGAGACCCAGTACTTC. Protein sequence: CASSLTPLGQETQYF.

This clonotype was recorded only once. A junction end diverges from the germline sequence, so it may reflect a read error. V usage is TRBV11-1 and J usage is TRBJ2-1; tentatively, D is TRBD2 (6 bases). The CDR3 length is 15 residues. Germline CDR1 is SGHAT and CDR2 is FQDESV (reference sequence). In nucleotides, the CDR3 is TGTGCCAGCAGCTTAGACGGGAGTTCCTACAATGAGCGGTTCTTC. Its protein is CASSLDGSSYNERFF.

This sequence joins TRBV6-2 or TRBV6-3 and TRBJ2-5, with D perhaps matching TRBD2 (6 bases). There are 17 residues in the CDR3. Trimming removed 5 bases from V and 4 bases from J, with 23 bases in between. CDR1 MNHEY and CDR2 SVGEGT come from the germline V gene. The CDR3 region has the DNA TGTGCCAGCAGTACCCTGTCCGGCGGGATCTTTATAGAGACCCAGTACTTC. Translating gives CASSTLSGGIFIETQYF.

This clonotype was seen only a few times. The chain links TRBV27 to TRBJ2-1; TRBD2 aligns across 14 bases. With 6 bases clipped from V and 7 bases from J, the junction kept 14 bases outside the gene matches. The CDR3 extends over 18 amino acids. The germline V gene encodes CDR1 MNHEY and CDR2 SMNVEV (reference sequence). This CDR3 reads CASSGLGQGLAGANEQFF. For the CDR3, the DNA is TGTGCCAGCAGCGGACTAGGCCAGGGACTAGCGGGAGCTAATGAGCAGTTCTTC.

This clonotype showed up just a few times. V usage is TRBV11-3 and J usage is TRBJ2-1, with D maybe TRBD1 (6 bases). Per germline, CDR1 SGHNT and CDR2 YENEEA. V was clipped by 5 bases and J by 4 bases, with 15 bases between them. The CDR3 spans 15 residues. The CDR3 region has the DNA TGTGCCAGCAGCGAAGTACGGGACAAATACAATGAGCAGTTCTTC. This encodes CASSEVRDKYNEQFF.

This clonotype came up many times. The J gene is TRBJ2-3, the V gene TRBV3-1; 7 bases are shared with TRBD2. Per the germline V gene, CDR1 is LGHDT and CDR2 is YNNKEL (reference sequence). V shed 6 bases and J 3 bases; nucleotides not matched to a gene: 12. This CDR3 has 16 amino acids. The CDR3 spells CASSQSVRRGTDTQYF. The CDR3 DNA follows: TGTGCCAGCAGTCAATCTGTCCGGCGGGGGACAGATACGCAGTATTTT.

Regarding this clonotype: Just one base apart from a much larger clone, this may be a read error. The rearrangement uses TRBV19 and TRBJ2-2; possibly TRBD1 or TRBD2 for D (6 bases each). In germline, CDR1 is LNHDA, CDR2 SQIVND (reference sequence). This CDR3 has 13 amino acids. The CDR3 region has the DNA TGTGCCAGTAGTATGGGGGGCGGCGGGGAGCTGTGTTTT. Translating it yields CASSMGGGGELCF.

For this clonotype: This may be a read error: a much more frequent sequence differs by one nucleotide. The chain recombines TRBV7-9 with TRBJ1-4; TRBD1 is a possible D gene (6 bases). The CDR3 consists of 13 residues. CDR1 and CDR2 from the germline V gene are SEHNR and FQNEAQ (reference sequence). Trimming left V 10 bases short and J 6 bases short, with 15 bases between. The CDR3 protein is CATYRDRHEKLFF. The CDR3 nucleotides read TGTGCCACCTACAGGGACCGGCATGAAAAACTGTTTTTT.

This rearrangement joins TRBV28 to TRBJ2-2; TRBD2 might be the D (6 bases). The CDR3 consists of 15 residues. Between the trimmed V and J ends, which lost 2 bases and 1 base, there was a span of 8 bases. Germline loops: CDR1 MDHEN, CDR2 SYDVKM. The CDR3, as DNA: TGTGCCAGCAGTTTAGCGGGATGGAACACCGGGGAGCTGTTTTTT. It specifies CASSLAGWNTGELFF.

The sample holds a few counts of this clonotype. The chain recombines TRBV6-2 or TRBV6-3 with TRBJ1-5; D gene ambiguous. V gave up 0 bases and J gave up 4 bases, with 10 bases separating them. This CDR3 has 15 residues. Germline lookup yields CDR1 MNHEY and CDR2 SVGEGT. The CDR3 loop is CASSYSQLLNQPQHF. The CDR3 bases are TGTGCCAGCAGTTACTCGCAACTCCTTAATCAGCCCCAGCATTTT.

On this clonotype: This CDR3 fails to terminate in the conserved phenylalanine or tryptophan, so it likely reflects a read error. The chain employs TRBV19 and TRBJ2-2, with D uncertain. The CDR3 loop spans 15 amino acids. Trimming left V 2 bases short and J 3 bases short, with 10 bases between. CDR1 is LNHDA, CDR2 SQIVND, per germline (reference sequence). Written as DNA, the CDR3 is TGTGCCAGTAGTATATTTGTGGCAGACACCGGGGAGCTGTTTCTT. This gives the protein CASSIFVADTGELFL.

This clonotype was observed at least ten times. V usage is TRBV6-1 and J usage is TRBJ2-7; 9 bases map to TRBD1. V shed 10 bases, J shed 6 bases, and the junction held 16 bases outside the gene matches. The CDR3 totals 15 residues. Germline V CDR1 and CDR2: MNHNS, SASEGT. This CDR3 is CATRGQGQSVSEQYF. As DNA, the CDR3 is TGTGCCACCAGGGGACAGGGACAGTCAGTCAGCGAGCAGTACTTC.

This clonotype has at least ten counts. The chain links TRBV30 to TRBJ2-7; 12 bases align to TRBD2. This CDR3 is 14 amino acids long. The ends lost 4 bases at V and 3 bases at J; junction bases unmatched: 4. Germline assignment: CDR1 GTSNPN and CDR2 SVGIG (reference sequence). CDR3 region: CAWNLAGGFYEQYF. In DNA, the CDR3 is TGTGCCTGGAACCTAGCGGGAGGGTTCTACGAGCAGTACTTC.

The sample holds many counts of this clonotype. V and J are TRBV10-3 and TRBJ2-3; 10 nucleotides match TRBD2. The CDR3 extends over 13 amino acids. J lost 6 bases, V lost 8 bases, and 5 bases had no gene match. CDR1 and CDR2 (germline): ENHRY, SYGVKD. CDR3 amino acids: CAIGVAGGDTQYF. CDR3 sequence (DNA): TGTGCCATCGGGGTAGCGGGAGGCGATACGCAGTATTTT.

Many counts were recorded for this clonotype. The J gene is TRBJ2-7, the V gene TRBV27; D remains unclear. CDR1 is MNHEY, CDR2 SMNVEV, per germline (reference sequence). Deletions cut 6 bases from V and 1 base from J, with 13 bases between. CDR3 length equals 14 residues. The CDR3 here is CASRRFDGSYEQYF. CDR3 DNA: TGTGCCAGCAGAAGATTCGATGGGTCCTACGAGCAGTACTTC.

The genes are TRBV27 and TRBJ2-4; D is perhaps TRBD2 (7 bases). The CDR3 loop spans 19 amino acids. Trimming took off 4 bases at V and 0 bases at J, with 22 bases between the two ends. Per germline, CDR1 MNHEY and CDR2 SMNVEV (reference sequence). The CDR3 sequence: CASSWGPGGAKLAKNIQYF. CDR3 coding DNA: TGTGCCAGCAGTTGGGGGCCGGGGGGCGCCAAACTAGCCAAAAACATTCAGTACTTC.

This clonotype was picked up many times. CDR3 amino acids: CASSFWTSTSANTGELFF. CDR3 DNA: TGTGCCAGCAGTTTTTGGACTAGCACCTCCGCGAACACCGGGGAGCTGTTTTTT. The rearrangement links TRBV6-5 to TRBJ2-2; TRBD2 aligns across 8 bases. Germline V gene lookup returns CDR1 MNHEY and CDR2 SVGAGI. The junction had 10 bases not matched to a gene; V was cut back by 4 bases and J by 0 bases. The CDR3 has 18 amino acids.

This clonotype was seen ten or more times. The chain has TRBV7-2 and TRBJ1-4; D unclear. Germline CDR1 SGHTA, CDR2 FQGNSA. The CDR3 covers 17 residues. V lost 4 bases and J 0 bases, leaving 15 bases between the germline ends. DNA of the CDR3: TGTGCCAGCAGCTCCCGGGGAGGATCCGCAACTAATGAAAAACTGTTTTTT. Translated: CASSSRGGSATNEKLFF. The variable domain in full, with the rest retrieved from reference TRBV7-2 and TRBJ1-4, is GAGVSQSPSNKVTEKGKDVELRCDPISGHTALYWYRQSLGQGLEFLIYFQGNSAPDKSGLPSDRFSAERTGGSVSTLTIQRTQQEDSAVYLCASSSRGGSATNEKLFFGSGTQLSVL.

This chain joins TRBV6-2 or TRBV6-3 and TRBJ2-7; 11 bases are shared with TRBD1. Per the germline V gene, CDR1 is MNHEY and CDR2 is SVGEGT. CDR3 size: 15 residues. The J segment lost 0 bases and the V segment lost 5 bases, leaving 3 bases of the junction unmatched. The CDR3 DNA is TGTGCCAGCAGTCCCGGGACAGGGGGCTCCTACGAGCAGTACTTC. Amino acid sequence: CASSPGTGGSYEQYF.

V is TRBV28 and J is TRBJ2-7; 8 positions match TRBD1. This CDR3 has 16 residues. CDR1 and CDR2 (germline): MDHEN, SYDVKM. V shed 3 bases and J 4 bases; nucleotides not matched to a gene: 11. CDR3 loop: CASSLPNWTGRYEQYF. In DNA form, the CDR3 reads TGTGCCAGCAGTTTGCCAAATTGGACAGGGCGGTACGAGCAGTACTTC.

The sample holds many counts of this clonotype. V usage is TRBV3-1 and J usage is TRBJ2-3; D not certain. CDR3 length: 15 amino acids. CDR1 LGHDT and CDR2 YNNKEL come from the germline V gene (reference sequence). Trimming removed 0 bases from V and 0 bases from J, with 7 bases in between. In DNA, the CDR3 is TGTGCCAGCAGCCAAGATCCTACTAGCACAGATACGCAGTATTTT. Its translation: CASSQDPTSTDTQYF.

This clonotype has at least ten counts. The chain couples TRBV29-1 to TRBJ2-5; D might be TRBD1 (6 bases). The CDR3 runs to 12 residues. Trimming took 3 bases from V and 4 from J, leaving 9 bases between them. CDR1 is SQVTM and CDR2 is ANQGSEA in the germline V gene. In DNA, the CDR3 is TGCAGCGTTGAGTCCAGGGGAGAGACCCAGTACTTC. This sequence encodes CSVESRGETQYF.

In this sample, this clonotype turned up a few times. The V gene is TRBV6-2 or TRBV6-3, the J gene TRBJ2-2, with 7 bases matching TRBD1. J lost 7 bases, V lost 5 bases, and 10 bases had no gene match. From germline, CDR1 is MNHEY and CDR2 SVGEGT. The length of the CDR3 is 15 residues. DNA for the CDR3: TGTGCCAGCAGTATCCACAGGGGCTCCCTCGGGGAGCTGTTTTTT. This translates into CASSIHRGSLGELFF.

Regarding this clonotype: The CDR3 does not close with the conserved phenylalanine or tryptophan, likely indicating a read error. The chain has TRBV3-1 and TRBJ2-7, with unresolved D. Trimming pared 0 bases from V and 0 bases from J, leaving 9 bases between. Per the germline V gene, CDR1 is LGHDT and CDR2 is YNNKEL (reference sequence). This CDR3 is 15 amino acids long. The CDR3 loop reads CASSQDRTVSYEQYY. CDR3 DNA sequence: TGTGCCAGCAGCCAAGACCGGACGGTCTCCTACGAGCAGTACTAC.

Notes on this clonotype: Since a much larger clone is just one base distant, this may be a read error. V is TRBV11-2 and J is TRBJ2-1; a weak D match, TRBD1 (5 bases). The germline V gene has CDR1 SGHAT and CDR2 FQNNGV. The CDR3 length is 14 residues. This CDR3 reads CAGSFDSPYNEQFF. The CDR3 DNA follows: TGTGCCGGCAGCTTTGACAGTCCCTACAATGAGCAGTTCTTC.

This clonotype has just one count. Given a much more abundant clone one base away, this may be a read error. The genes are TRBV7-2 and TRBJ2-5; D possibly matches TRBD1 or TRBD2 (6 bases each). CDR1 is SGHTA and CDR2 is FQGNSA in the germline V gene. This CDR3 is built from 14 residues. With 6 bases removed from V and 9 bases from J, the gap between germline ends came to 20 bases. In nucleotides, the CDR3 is TGTGCCAGCAGTCGGGACACAGCGGGTCAGGCCCAGTACTTC. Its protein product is CASSRDTAGQAQYF.